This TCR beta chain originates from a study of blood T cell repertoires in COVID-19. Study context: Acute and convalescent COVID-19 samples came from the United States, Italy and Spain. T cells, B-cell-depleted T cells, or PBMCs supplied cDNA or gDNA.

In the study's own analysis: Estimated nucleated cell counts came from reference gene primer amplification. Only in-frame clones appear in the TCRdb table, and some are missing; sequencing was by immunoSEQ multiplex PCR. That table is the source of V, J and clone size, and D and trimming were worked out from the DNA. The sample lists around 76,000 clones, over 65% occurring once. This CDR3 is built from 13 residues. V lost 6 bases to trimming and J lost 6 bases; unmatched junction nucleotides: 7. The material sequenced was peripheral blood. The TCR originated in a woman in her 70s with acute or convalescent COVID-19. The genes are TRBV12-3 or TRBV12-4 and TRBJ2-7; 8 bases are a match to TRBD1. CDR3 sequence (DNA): TGTGCCAGCAGCCGCGGACAGGGCTCCGAGCAGTACTTC. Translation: CASSRGQGSEQYF.